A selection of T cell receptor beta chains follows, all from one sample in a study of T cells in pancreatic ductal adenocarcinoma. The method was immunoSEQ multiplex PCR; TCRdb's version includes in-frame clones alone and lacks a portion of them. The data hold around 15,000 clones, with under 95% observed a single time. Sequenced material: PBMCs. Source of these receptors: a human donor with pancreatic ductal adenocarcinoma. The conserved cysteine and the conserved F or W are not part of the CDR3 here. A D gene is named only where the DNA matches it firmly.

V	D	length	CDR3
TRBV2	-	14	ASSPRQNPSYNEQF
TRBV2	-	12	ASSEAGLENEQF
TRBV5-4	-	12	ASSLALANTEAF
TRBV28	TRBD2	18	ASSSPRVAGGPAKTDTQY
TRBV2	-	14	ASSEANSPISYEQY
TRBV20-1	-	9	SGPSTDTQY
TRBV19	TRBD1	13	ASSIGTGGIYGYT
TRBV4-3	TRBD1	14	ASSQDHRGHHYGYT
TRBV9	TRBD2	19	ASSVDIGLAGGFRSYNEQF
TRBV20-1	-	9	SASYRDEQY
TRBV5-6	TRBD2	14	ASSLLAGKSSYEQY
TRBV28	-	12	ASSLTEGRTEAF
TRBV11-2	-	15	ASSSDEGPGSTDTQY
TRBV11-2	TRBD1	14	ASSLDAGTGGYGYT
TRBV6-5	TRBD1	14	ASSYDRGQLLGGYT
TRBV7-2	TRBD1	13	ASSGRDRGSYEQY
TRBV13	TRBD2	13	ASSPRLAGFHTQY
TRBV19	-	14	ASSIDSGTGVGEQY
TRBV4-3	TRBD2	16	ASSRRHSGRESYNEQF
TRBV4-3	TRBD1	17	ASSQEGLQGAESGNTIY
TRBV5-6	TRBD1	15	ASSLLSGTGLYVRYT
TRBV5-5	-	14	ASSRSVDSPNTEAF
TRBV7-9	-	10	ASSPGGLEMF
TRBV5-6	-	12	ASSSRRLGEKLF
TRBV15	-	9	ATSRVNEQF
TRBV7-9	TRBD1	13	ASSRGQGKSYEQY
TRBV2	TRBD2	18	ASSEGTSGGLSVGTGELF